This T cell receptor (beta chain) originates from a study of T cells in Graves' hyperthyroidism and ophthalmopathy. Turning to this clonotype: A much bigger clone sits one base away, suggesting this may be a read error.

Amplification yielded TCR beta CDR3 regions, with RNA transcripts as the source. HTBI primers drove first-round RT-PCR of the TCR CDR3. TCRdb ran MiXCR on the multiplex PCR reads and lists one entry per CDR3 protein. There are about 130,000 distinct CDR3 sequences in the sample; roughly a fifth occur only once, and around 70% lies in the top ten. The CDR3 is made up of 15 amino acids. Germline V CDR1 and CDR2: DFQATT, SNEGSKA (reference sequence). J is TRBJ2-7 and V is TRBV20-1; maybe TRBD1 (6 bases). The sequencing sample was made of blood. The clonotype comes from a woman between 45 and 60 years old with Graves' hyperthyroidism that later progressed to Graves' ophthalmopathy. This CDR3 is CCATPPDRIGYEQYF. The CDR3 DNA follows: TGCTGTGCTACCCCCCCAGACAGGATAGGGTACGAGCAGTACTTC.